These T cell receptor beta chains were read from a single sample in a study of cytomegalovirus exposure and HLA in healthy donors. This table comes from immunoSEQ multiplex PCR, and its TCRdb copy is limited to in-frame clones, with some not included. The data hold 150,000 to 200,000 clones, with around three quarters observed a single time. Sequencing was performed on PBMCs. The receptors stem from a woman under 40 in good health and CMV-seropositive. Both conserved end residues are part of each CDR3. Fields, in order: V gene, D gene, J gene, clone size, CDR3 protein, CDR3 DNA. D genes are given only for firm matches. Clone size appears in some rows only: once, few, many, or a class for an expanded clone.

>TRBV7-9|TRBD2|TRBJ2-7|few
CASSLVGGSGGSYEQYF
TGTGCCAGCAGCTTAGTAGGCGGTAGCGGGGGTTCCTACGAGCAGTACTTC
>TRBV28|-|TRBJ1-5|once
CASSFVDRFNQPQHF
TGTGCCAGCAGTTTTGTAGACAGATTCAATCAGCCCCAGCATTTT
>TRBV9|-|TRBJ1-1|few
CASSLGGGVAFF
TGTGCCAGCAGCCTCGGGGGGGGAGTAGCTTTCTTT
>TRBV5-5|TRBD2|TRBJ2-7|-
CASSFGLAGYEQYF
TGTGCCAGCAGCTTTGGGCTAGCGGGCTACGAGCAGTACTTC
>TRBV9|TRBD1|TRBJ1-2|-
CASSVAGQGSIHNYGYTF
TGTGCCAGCAGCGTAGCCGGACAGGGAAGTATCCATAACTATGGCTACACCTTC
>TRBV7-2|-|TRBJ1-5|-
CASSLDSDQPQHF
TGTGCCAGCAGCTTAGACAGTGATCAGCCCCAGCATTTT
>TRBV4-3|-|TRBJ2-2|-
CASSQDGSWTGELFF
TGCGCCAGCAGCCAAGATGGTAGTTGGACCGGGGAGCTGTTTTTT
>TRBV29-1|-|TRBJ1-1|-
CSVSRSMNTEAFF
TGCAGCGTTTCACGAAGCATGAACACTGAAGCTTTCTTT
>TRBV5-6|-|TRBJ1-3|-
CASSYFSGNTIYF
TGTGCCAGCAGTTATTTCTCTGGAAACACCATATATTTT
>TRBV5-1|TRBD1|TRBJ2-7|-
CASSSDRGPYEQYF
TGCGCCAGCAGCTCCGACAGGGGGCCCTACGAGCAGTACTTC
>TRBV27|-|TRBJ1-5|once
CASRLIAQGLGNQPQHF
TGTGCCAGCAGATTAATAGCACAGGGTTTGGGCAATCAGCCCCAGCATTTT
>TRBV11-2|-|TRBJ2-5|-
CASSLDWAGEWEETQYF
TGTGCCAGCAGCTTAGATTGGGCAGGGGAGTGGGAAGAGACCCAGTACTTC
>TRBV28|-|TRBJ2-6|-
CASIGRGSGANVLTF
TGTGCCAGCATAGGCCGAGGGTCTGGGGCCAACGTCCTGACTTTC
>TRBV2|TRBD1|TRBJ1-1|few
CASSTGGTEAFF
TGTGCCAGCAGCACAGGGGGCACTGAAGCTTTCTTT
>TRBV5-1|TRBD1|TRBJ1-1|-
CASSLRTGNTEAFF
TGCGCCAGCAGCTTGCGGACAGGGAACACTGAAGCTTTCTTT
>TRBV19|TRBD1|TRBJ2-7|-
CASSQWTGIGNEQYF
TGTGCCAGTAGCCAATGGACAGGGATTGGGAACGAGCAGTACTTC
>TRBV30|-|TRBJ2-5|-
CAWTAAAAGEQYF
TGTGCCTGGACGGCGGCGGCGGCCGGGGAGCAGTACTTC
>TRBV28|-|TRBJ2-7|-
CASSSTPEQYF
TGTGCCAGCAGTTCGACACCAGAGCAGTACTTC
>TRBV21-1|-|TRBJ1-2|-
CASSKRTVTNPQPNGYTF
TGTGCCAGCAGCAAAAGGACAGTCACTAACCCACAACCTAATGGCTACACCTTC
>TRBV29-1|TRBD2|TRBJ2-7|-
CSVLAGGHEQYF
TGCAGCGTTCTAGCGGGGGGACACGAGCAGTACTTC
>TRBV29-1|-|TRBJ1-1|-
CSVSPRGDTSDTEAFF
TGCAGCGTTTCTCCCCGAGGGGACACATCGGACACTGAAGCTTTCTTT
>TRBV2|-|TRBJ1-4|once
CASLQATNEKLFF
TGTGCCAGCTTGCAGGCAACTAATGAAAAACTGTTTTTT
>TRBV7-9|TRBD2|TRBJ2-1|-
CASSLSGGGTDEQFF
TGTGCCAGCAGCTTAAGTGGCGGGGGTACCGATGAGCAGTTCTTC
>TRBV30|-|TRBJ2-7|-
CAWSMQGTLSYEQYF
TGTGCCTGGAGTATGCAGGGTACCCTCTCCTACGAGCAGTACTTC
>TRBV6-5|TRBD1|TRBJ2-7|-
CASSRTGGNSYEQYF
TGTGCCAGCAGCCGTACAGGGGGGAACTCCTACGAGCAGTACTTC
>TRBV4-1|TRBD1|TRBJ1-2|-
CASSQPPQGEYGYTF
TGCGCCAGCAGCCAACCGCCCCAGGGGGAGTATGGCTACACCTTC
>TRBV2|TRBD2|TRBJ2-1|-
CASKLAGYNEQFF
TGTGCCAGCAAACTAGCGGGATACAATGAGCAGTTCTTC
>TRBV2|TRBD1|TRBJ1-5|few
CASNDDRGLQPQHF
TGTGCCAGCAACGATGACAGGGGGCTTCAGCCCCAGCATTTT